Listed here are 8 T cell receptor beta chains from one sample, sequenced in a study of immune evolution from preneoplasia to lung adenocarcinoma. Profiling relied on immunoSEQ multiplex PCR, and the TCRdb table lists in-frame clones only, not all of them. The sample holds around 14,000 clones; roughly 77% are singletons and the top ten take about 3%. Sequenced input: FFPE minimally invasive lung adenocarcinoma tissue. The receptor set was obtained from a person aged 60 to 80 with lung adenocarcinoma.

The gene calls are TRBV5-1 and TRBJ2-1, with 9 bases fitting TRBD2. From germline, CDR1 is SGHRS and CDR2 YFSETQ. V was pared by 4 bases and J by 10 bases, with 9 bases of the junction left unmatched. CDR3 length: 14 residues. This CDR3 is CASSTSLTSGEQFF. CDR3 nucleotides: TGCGCCAGCAGCACCTCCTTGACTAGCGGAGAGCAGTTCTTC.

The chain uses TRBV27 and TRBJ2-3, with D maybe TRBD1 (5 bases). The germline gives CDR1 MNHEY, CDR2 SMNVEV (reference sequence). CDR3 length: 16 residues. V dropped 0 bases and J dropped 2 bases, with 12 bases sitting between them. CDR3: CASSLSSLGDTDTQYF. The CDR3 region has the DNA TGTGCCAGCAGTTTATCGTCTTTAGGGGACACAGATACGCAGTATTTT.

This chain uses TRBV7-8 with TRBJ1-2; tentatively, D is TRBD1 (5 bases). V was pared by 5 bases and J by 7 bases, with 8 bases between. The CDR3 spans 11 residues. Germline V gene sequence: CDR1 SGHVS, CDR2 FQNEAQ. The CDR3 protein is CASSPGPGYTF. As DNA, the CDR3 is TGTGCCAGCAGCCCGGGACCTGGCTACACCTTC.

This rearrangement joins TRBV7-9 to TRBJ1-2; perhaps TRBD1 as D (5 bases). The germline CDR1 and CDR2 sequences are SEHNR and FQNEAQ (reference sequence). This CDR3 has 13 residues. The V and J ends lost 6 bases and 4 bases respectively, with 12 bases between them. The chain's CDR3 is CASSRDGLYGYTF. DNA for the CDR3: TGTGCCAGCAGTCGGGACGGTCTCTATGGCTACACCTTC. Filled out from reference TRBV7-9 and TRBJ1-2, the complete variable domain reads DTGVSQNPRHKITKRGQNVTFRCDPISEHNRLYWYRQTLGQGPEFLTYFQNEAQLEKSRLLSDRFSAERPKGSFSTLEIQRTEQGDSAMYLCASSRDGLYGYTFGSGTRLTVV.

The chain couples TRBV10-3 to TRBJ2-7; D unresolved. The CDR3 is made up of 11 amino acids. Trimming left V 3 bases short and J 5 bases short, with 5 bases between. The V gene's germline CDR1 is ENHRY and CDR2 SYGVKD. The CDR3 bases are TGTGCCATCAGTGATGTGGACGAGCAGTACTTC. As protein: CAISDVDEQYF.

The gene calls are TRBV27 and TRBJ2-7, with 10 bases aligning to TRBD1. The V and J ends lost 2 bases and 5 bases, in that order; junction bases with no gene match: 3. The CDR3 extends over 14 amino acids. Germline loops: CDR1 MNHEY, CDR2 SMNVEV (reference sequence). CDR3 nucleotide sequence: TGTGCCAGCAGTTTACGCGACAGGGGGCACGAGCAGTACTTC. Its translation: CASSLRDRGHEQYF.

This clone was picked up one time. V gene TRBV28 combines with J gene TRBJ2-1; 12 nucleotides line up with TRBD2. The J segment lost 7 bases and the V segment lost 6 bases, leaving 7 bases of the junction unmatched. The germline CDR1 and CDR2 sequences are MDHEN and SYDVKM. This CDR3 has 15 residues. This CDR3 reads CASSETSGRGNEQFF. Written as DNA, the CDR3 is TGTGCCAGCAGCGAGACTAGCGGGAGAGGAAATGAGCAGTTCTTC.

This sequence joins TRBV27 and TRBJ2-3, with 7 bases identical to TRBD2. The CDR3 spans 14 residues. V dropped 6 bases and J dropped 4; count of bases not matched to a gene: 7. Germline V CDR1 and CDR2: MNHEY, SMNVEV (reference sequence). The CDR3 DNA follows: TGTGCCAGCAGCCTACTAAGCGGGGCAGATACGCAGTATTTT. This encodes CASSLLSGADTQYF.